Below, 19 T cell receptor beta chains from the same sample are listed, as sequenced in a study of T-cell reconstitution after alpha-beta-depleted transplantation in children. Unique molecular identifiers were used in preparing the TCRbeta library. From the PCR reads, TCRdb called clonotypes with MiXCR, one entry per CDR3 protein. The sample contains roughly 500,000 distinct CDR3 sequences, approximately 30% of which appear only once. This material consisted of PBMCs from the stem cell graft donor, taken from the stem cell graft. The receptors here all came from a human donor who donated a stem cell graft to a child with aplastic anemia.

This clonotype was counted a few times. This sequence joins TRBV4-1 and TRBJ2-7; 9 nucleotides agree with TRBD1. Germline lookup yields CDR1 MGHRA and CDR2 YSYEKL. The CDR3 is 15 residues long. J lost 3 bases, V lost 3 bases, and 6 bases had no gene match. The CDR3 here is CASSHTGGEGYEQYV. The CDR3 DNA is TGCGCCAGCAGCCACACAGGGGGCGAGGGCTACGAGCAGTACGTC.

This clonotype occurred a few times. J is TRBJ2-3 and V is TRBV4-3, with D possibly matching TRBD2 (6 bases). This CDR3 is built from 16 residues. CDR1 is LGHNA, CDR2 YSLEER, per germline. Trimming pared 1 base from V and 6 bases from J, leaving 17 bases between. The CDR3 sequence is CASSQGFERATDTQYF. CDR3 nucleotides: TGCGCCAGCAGCCAAGGGTTCGAGCGGGCAACGGATACGCAGTATTTT.

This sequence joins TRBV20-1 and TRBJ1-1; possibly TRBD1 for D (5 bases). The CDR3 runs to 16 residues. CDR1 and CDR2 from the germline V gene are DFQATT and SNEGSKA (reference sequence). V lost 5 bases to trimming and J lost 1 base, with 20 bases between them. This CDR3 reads CSALGARGAWNTEAFF. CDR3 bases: TGCAGTGCTCTTGGGGCCCGAGGGGCCTGGAACACTGAAGCTTTCTTT.

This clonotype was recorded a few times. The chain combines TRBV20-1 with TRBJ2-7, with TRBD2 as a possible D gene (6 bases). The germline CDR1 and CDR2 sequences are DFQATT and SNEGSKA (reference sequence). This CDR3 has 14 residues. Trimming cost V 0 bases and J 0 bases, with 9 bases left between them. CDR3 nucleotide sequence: TGCAGTGCTAGAGATCGGGGGAGCTCCTACGAGCAGTACGTC. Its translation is CSARDRGSSYEQYV.

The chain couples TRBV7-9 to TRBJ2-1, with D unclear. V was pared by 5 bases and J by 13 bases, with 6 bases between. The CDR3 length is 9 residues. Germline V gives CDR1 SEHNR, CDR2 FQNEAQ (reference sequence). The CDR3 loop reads CASSDGQFF. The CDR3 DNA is TGTGCCAGCAGCGATGGACAGTTCTTC.

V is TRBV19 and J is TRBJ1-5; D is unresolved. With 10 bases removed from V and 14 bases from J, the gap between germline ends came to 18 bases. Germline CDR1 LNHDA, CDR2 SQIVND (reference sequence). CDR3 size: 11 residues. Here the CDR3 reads CATDRGETKHF. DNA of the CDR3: TGTGCCACCGACCGTGGGGAAACGAAGCATTTT.

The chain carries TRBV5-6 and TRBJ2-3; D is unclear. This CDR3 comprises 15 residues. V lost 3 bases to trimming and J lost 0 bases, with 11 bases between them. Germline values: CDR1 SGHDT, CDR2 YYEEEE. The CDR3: CASSYDPTSTDTQYF. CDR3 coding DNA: TGTGCCAGCAGCTATGACCCGACTAGCACAGATACGCAGTATTTT.

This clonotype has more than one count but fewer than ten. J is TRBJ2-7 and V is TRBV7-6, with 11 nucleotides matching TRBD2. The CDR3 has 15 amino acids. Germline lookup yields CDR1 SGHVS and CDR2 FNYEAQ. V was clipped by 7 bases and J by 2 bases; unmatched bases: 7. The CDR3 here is CASNLLAGGPYEQYF. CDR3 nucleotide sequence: TGTGCCAGCAACCTGCTAGCGGGAGGTCCCTACGAGCAGTACTTC.

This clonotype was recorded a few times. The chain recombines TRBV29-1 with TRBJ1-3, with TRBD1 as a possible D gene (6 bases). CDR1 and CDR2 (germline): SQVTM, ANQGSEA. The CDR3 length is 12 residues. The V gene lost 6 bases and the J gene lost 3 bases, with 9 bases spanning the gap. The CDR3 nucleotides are TGCAGCGTCTGGACAGATGGAAACACCATATATTTT. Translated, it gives CSVWTDGNTIYF.

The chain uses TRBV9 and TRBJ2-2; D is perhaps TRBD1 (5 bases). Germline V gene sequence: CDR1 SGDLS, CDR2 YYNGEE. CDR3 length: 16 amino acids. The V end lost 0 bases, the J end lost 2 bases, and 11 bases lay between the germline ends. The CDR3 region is CASSVGLGANTGELFF. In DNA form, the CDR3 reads TGTGCCAGCAGCGTAGGGTTAGGGGCCAACACCGGGGAGCTGTTTTTT.

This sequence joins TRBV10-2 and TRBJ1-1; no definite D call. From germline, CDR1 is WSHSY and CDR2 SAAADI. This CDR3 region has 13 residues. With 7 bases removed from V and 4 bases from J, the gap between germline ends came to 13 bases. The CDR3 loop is CASNRGLGTEAFF. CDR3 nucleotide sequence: TGCGCCAGCAATCGCGGTTTGGGCACTGAAGCTTTCTTT.

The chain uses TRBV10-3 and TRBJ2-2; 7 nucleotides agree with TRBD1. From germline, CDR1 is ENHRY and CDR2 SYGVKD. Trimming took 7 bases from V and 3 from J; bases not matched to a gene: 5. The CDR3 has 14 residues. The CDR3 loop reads CAIKDRADTGELFF. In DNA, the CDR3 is TGTGCCATCAAAGACAGGGCGGACACCGGGGAGCTGTTTTTT.

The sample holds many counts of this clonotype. CDR3 nucleotide sequence: TGCGCCAGCAGCTTTGGCCAGGGGGCAGAAAAACTGTTTTTT. It yields the protein CASSFGQGAEKLFF. This sequence joins TRBV5-1 and TRBJ1-4; TRBD1 matches at 8 bases. Trimming removed 2 bases from V and 8 bases from J; junction bases left unmatched: 5. CDR3 size: 14 residues. Germline CDR1 reads SGHRS; CDR2 reads YFSETQ.

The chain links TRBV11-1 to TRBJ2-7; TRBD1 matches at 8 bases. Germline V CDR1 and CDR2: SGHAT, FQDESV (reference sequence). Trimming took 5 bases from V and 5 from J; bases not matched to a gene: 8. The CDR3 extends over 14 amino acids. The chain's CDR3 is CASSRLQGGDEQYV. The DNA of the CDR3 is TGTGCCAGCAGCCGACTACAGGGGGGTGACGAGCAGTACGTC.

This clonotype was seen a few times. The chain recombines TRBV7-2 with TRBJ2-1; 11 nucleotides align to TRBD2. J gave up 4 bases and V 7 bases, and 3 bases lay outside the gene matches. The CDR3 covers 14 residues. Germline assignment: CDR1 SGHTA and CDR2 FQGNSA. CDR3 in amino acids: CASTIAGGYNEQFF. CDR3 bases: TGTGCCAGCACCATAGCGGGAGGGTACAATGAGCAGTTCTTC.

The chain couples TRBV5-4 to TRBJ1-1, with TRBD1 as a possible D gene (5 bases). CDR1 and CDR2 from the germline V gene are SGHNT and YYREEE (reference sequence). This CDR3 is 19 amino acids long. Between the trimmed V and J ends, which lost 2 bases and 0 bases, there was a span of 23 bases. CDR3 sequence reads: CASSFRVSGGGIVNTEAFF. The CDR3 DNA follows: TGTGCCAGCAGCTTTCGGGTATCCGGGGGGGGAATCGTGAACACTGAAGCTTTCTTT.

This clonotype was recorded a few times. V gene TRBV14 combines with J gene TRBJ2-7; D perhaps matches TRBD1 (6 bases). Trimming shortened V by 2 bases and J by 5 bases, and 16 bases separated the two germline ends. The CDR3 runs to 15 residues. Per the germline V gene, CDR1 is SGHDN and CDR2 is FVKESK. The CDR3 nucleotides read TGTGCCAGCAGCCAATACCGGACAGTCCCCCACGAGCAGTACTTC. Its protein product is CASSQYRTVPHEQYF.

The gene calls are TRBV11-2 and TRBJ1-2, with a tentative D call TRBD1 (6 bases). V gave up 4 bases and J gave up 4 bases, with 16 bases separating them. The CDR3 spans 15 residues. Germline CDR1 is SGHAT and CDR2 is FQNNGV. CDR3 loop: CASSSLRGLGYGYTF. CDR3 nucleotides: TGTGCCAGCAGCTCTTTACGGGGGCTTGGCTATGGCTACACCTTC.

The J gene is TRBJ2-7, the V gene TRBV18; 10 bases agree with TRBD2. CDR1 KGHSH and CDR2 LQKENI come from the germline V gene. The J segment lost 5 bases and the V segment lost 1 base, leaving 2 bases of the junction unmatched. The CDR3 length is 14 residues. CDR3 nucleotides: TGTGCCAGCTCACCACAGCGGGAGGGCCACGAGCAGTACTTC. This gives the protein CASSPQREGHEQYF.